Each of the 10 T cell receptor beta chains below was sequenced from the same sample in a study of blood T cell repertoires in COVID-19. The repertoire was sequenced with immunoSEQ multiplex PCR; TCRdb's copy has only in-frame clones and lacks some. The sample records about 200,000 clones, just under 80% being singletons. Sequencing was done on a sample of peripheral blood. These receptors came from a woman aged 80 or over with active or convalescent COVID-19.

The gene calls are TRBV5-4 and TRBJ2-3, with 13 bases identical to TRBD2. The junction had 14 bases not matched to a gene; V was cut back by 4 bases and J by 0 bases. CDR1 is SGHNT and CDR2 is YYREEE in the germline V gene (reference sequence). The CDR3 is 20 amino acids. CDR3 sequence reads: CASSVWTSGGFPSSTDTQYF. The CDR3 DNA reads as TGTGCCAGCAGCGTGTGGACTAGCGGGGGTTTCCCGTCTAGCACAGATACGCAGTATTTT.

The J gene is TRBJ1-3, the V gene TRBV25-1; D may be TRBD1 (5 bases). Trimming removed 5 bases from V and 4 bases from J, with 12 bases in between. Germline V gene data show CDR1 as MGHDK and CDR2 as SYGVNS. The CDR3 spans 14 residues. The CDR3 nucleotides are TGTGCCAGCAGTCCCGGGGGGTACGGAAACACCATATATTTT. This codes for CASSPGGYGNTIYF.

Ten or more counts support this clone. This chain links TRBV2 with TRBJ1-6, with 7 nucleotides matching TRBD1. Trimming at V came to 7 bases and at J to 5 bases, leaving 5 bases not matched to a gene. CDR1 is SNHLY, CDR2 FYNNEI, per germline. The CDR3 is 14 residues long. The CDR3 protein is CASMRDRDNSPLHF. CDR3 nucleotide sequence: TGTGCCAGCATGAGGGACAGAGATAATTCACCCCTCCACTTT.

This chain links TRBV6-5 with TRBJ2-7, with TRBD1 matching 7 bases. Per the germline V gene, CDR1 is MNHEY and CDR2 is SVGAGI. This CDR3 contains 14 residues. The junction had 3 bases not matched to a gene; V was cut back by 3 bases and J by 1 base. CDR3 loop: CASSYDRDSYEQYF. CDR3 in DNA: TGTGCCAGCAGTTATGACAGGGATTCCTACGAGCAGTACTTC.

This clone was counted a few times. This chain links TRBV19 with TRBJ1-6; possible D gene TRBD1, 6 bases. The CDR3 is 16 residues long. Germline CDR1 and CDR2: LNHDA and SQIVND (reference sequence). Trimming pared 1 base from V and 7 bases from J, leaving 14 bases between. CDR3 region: CASSIVFQGRNSPLHF. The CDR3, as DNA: TGTGCCAGTAGTATAGTCTTCCAGGGGAGAAATTCACCCCTCCACTTT.

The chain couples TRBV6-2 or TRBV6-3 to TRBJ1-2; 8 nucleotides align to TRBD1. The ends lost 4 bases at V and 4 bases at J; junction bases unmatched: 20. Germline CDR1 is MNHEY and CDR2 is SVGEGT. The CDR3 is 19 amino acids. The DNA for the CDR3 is TGTGCCAGCAGTTTAGATCCTGCGATCGACAGGGGATTACCCTATGGCTACACCTTC. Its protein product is CASSLDPAIDRGLPYGYTF.

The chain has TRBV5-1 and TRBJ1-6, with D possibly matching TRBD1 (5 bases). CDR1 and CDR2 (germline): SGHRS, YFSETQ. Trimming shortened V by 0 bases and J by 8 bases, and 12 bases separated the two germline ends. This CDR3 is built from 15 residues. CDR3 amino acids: CASSLDGQGDSPLHF. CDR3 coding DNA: TGCGCCAGCAGCTTGGATGGTCAGGGTGATTCACCCCTCCACTTT.

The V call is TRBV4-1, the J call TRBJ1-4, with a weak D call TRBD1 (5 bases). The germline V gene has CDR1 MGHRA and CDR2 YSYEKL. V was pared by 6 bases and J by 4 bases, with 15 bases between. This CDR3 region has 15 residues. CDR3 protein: CASRIGGLNNEKLFF. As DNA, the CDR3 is TGCGCCAGCAGAATCGGGGGTCTCAATAATGAAAAACTGTTTTTT.

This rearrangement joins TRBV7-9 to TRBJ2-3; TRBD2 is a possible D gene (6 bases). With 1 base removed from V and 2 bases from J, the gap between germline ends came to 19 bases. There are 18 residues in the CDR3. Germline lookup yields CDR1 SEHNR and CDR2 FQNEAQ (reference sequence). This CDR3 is CASSLDYASEGTTDTQYF. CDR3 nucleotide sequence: TGTGCCAGCAGCTTAGATTATGCTAGCGAGGGCACCACAGATACGCAGTATTTT.

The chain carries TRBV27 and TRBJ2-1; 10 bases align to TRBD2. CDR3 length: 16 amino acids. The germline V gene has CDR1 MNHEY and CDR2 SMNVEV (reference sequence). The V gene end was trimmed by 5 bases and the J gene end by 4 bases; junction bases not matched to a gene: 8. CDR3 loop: CASSPAGTSVYNEQFF. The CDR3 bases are TGTGCCAGCAGTCCCGCCGGGACTAGCGTATACAATGAGCAGTTCTTC.